The following is a TCR beta chain sequence with its context. Antigen: not known. Because the CDR3's place on the DNA is in doubt, the DNA is left out and the CDR3 is given as listed by TCRdb. Germline assignment: CDR1 MNHEY and CDR2 SVGAGI. A total of 14 residues make up the CDR3, ends included. The data belong to a study of T cell responses to AZD1222 COVID-19 vaccine. The study, taken as a whole, reports: Across the whole spike, CD4 TCRs peaked at regions 160-218 and 743-854.

Here immunoSEQ multiplex PCR was the method, and the copy in TCRdb shows in-frame clones only, minus some. Of around 120,000 clones in the sample, around 84% were seen once. Combined were second doses at about 4 or about 12 weeks. The specimen comprised peripheral blood, sampled 28 days after the second AZD1222 dose. This clonotype originated in an adult who received the AZD1222 COVID-19 vaccine. The chain employs TRBV6-5 and TRBJ1-5; the D segment call TRBD1 is taken from the table without a DNA check. CDR3 region: CASSWAKGSKPRHF.